This T cell receptor (beta chain) was sequenced for a study of regulatory T cells in long-lasting Graves disease. This clonotype was picked up many times. Time point here: newly diagnosed GD, antithyroid drugs for less than 3 months. There was RNA extracted from PBMCs, and the TCR library was made from it. Libraries of TCR beta came from iRepertoire HTBI primers plus Arm-PCR of CDR3 regions. TCRdb reprocessed the multiplex PCR reads via MiXCR and lists one record per CDR3 protein. Of about 620,000 distinct CDR3 sequences listed, about 15% are singletons. J lost 8 bases, V lost 5 bases, and 11 bases had no gene match. Germline V gene lookup returns CDR1 MDHEN and CDR2 SYDVKM. The CDR3 sequence is 15 residues long. This same sample was also part of a study on T cells in Graves' hyperthyroidism and ophthalmopathy. Per that study: The HTBI primer set was used in a first-round RT-PCR of the TCR CDR3.

The source was peripheral blood mononuclear cells (PBMCs), collected at new diagnosis, from a patient treated with antithyroid drugs. The chain carries TRBV28 and TRBJ1-4; 7 positions agree with TRBD1. The clonotype originates from a woman in her 30s with Graves disease. The CDR3 sequence is CASSQYTRGNEKLFF. The DNA of the CDR3 is TGTGCCAGCAGTCAATATACCAGGGGGAACGAAAAACTGTTTTTT.